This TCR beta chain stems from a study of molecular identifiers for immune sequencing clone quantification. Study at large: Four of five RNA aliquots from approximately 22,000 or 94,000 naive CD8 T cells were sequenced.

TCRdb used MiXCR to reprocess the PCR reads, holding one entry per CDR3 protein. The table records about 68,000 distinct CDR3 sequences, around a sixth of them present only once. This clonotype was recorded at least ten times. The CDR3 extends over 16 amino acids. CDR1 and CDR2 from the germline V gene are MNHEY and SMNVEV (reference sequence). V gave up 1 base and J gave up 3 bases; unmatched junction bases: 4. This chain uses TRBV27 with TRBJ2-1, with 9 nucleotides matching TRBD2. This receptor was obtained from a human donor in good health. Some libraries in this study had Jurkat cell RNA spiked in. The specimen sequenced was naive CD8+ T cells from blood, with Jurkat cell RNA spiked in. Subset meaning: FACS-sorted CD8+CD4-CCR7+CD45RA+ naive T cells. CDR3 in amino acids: CASSLYASGVYNEQFF. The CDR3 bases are TGTGCCAGCAGTTTATATGCTAGCGGGGTCTACAATGAGCAGTTCTTC.